The 2 T cell receptor beta chains in this list originate from one sample, sequenced in a study of cytomegalovirus exposure and HLA in healthy donors. Primers: 60 Vbeta forward and 13 Jbeta reverse. TCRdb keeps only in-frame clones here, not all; method: immunoSEQ multiplex PCR. This repertoire shows about 150,000 clones, 73% found once; its top ten account for 5% to 6.5%. The sample taken for sequencing was PBMCs. The receptors come from a woman younger than 35 in good health and CMV-seropositive.

The chain employs TRBV7-2 and TRBJ2-5, with TRBD1 matching over 7 bases. The DNA end is more similar to TRBJ2-7, so the J call may be wrong. The CDR3 spans 13 residues. Germline loops: CDR1 SGHTA, CDR2 FQGNSA. CDR3 sequence: CASSRDSIYEQYF. CDR3 nucleotides: TGTGCCAGCAGCCGGGACAGCATATACGAGCAGTACTTC.

This chain connects TRBV7-9 to TRBJ1-4; no definite D call. CDR3 length: 15 amino acids. CDR1 SEHNR and CDR2 FQNEAQ come from the germline V gene (reference sequence). Between the trimmed V and J ends, which lost 0 bases and 2 bases, there was a span of 7 bases. Here the CDR3 reads CASSLAAPTNEKLFF. The CDR3 nucleotides are TGTGCCAGCAGCTTAGCAGCGCCTACTAATGAAAAACTGTTTTTT.